This TCR beta chain was sequenced during a study of T-cell reconstitution after alpha-beta-depleted transplantation in children. General observations from the study: The origin of high day-60 TCRbeta diversity in some patients lay in surviving recipient T cells and thymic progenitors. The authors attributed T-cell counts and diversity one year after transplant mostly to newly produced T cells. Several hundred expanded graft clones reportedly were the source of alpha-beta T cells about two months after transplant.

The authors prepared the TCRbeta library with unique molecular identifiers. TCRdb fed the PCR reads into MiXCR, producing one record per CDR3 protein. The sample records about 900,000 distinct CDR3 sequences, roughly 31% being singletons. Many counts were recorded for this clonotype. The antigen is unknown. The trim removed 6 bases at V and 7 bases at J, leaving 12 bases unmatched. CDR1 is SQVTM and CDR2 is ANQGSEA in the germline V gene. This CDR3 region has 14 residues. The sequence came from a boy younger than two who had a stem cell transplant for SCID, so the T cells may come from the graft donor. Sequences were derived from PBMCs, mostly from graft donor cells, sampled 360 days after TCRalphabeta/CD19-depleted stem cell transplant. This chain links TRBV29-1 with TRBJ2-7; TRBD2 matches 10 bases. CDR3 protein: CSVRPLAGSREQYF. The CDR3 nucleotides read TGCAGCGTGAGGCCACTAGCGGGGTCGAGGGAGCAGTACTTC.